This TCR beta chain was obtained from a study of blood T cell repertoires in COVID-19. Data came from immunoSEQ multiplex PCR; TCRdb stores just in-frame clones and leaves some out. The data show about 210,000 clones, around 89% seen once. The V end was cut by 3 bases, the J end by 8 bases, with 19 bases between. This CDR3 is built from 15 residues. CDR1 SGHRS and CDR2 YFSETQ come from the germline V gene. The rearrangement uses TRBV5-1 and TRBJ2-3; TRBD1 might be the D (7 bases). Sequenced sample: peripheral blood. The receptor comes from a woman in her thirties or forties with acute or convalescent COVID-19. The CDR3 DNA reads as TGCGCCAGCAGCTCGGAGGGGGGACAGAGAGGTACGCAGTATTTT. Translating gives CASSSEGGQRGTQYF.